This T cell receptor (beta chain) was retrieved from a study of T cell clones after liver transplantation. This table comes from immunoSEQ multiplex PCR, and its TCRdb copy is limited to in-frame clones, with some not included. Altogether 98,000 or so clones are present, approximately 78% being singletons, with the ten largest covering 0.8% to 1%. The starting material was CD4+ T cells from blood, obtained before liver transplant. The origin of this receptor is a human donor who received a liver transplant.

CDR3 in DNA: TGTGCCAGCAGGCAGAACGGGGGATCCGGAAACACCATATATTTT. Encoded protein: CASRQNGGSGNTIYF. The chain links TRBV2 to TRBJ1-3; a weak D match, TRBD1 (5 bases). With 6 bases removed from V and 4 bases from J, the gap between germline ends came to 16 bases. The CDR3 has 15 amino acids. Germline values: CDR1 SNHLY, CDR2 FYNNEI. Variable domain in full (rest from reference TRBV2 and TRBJ1-3): EPEVTQTPSHQVTQMGQEVILRCVPISNHLYFYWYRQILGQKVEFLVSFYNNEISEKSEIFDDQFSVERPDGSNFTLKIRSTKLEDSAMYFCASRQNGGSGNTIYFGEGSWLTVV.